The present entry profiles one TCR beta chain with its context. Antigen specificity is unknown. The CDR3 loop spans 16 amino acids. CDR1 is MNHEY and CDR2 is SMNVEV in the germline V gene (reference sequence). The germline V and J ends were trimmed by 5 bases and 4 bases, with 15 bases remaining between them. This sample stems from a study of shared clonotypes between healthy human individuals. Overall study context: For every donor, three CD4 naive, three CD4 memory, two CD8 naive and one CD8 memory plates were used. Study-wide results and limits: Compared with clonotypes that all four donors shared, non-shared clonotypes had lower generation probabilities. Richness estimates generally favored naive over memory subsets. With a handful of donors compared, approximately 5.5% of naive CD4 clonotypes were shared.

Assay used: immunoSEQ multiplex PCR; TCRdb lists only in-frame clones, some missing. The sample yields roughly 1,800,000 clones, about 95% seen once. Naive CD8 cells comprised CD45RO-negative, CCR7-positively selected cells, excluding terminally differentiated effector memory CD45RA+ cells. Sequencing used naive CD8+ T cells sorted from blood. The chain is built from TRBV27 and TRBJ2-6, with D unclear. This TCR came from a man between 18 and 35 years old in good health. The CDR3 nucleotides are TGTGCCAGCAGTGCCCAGACGGCTTCGGGGGCCAACGTCCTGACTTTC. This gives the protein CASSAQTASGANVLTF.